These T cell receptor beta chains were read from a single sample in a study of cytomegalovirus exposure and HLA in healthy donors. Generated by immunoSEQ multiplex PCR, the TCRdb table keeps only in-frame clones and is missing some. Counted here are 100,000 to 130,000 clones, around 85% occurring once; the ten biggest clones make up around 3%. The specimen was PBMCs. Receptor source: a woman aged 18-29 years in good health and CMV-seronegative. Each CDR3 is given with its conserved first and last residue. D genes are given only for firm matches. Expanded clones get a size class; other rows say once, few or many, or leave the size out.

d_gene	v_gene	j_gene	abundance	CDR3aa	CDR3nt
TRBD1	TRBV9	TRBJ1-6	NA	CASSLTGTGNSPLHF	TGTGCCAGCAGCCTTACCGGGACAGGTAATTCACCCCTCCACTTT
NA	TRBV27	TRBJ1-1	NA	CASSRTGTEAFF	TGTGCCAGCAGTCGCACGGGGACTGAAGCTTTCTTT
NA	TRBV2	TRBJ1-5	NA	CASKRISLEQPQHF	TGTGCCAGCAAAAGAATTTCTTTGGAGCAGCCCCAGCATTTT
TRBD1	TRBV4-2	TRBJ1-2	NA	CASSQPTGTGGFNGYTF	TGTGCCAGCAGCCAGCCAACCGGGACAGGGGGCTTTAACGGCTACACCTTC
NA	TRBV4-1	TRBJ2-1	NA	CAAGPRNEQFF	TGCGCCGCGGGGCCCCGCAATGAGCAGTTCTTC
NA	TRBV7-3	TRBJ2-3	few	CASSLTAGGLGGTDTQYF	TGTGCCAGCAGCTTAACTGCAGGGGGGTTGGGGGGCACAGATACGCAGTATTTT
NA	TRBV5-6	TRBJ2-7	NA	CASSHPTYEQYF	TGTGCCAGCAGCCATCCTACCTACGAGCAGTACTTC
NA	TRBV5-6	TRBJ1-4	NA	CASSLASSMEKLFF	TGTGCCAGCAGCTTAGCGAGCTCCATGGAAAAACTGTTTTTT
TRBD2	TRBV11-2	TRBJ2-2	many	CASRPSGGDTGELFF	TGTGCCAGCAGACCAAGCGGGGGGGACACCGGGGAGCTGTTTTTT
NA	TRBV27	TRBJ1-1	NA	CASSPTQGEAFF	TGTGCCAGCAGTCCAACCCAGGGTGAAGCTTTCTTT
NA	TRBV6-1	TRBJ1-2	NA	CASSDSTPLEGYTF	TGTGCCAGCAGTGATAGTACACCTCTGGAGGGCTACACCTTC
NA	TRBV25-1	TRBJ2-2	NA	CASSASANTGELFF	TGTGCCAGCAGTGCGAGTGCTAACACCGGGGAGCTGTTTTTT
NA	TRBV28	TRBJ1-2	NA	CASSFRGVNYGYTF	TGTGCCAGCAGTTTCCGGGGTGTTAACTATGGCTACACCTTC
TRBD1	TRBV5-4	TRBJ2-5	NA	CASSPDRGKGVETQYF	TGTGCCAGCAGCCCGGACAGGGGAAAAGGCGTGGAGACCCAGTACTTC
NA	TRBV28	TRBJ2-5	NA	CAISRAGYQETQYF	TGTGCCATCTCTCGGGCAGGGTACCAAGAGACCCAGTACTTC
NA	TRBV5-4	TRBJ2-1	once	CASSSFLGSYNEQFF	TGTGCCAGCAGCTCATTCCTGGGCAGTTACAATGAGCAGTTCTTC
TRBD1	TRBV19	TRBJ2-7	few	CASSLHGQGPNEQYF	TGTGCCAGTAGCCTCCACGGACAGGGTCCCAACGAGCAGTACTTC
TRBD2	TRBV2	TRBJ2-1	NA	CASSEGLAGGNEQFF	TGTGCCAGCAGTGAAGGGCTAGCGGGGGGAAATGAGCAGTTCTTC
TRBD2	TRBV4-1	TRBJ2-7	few	CASSQGGGGIYEQYF	TGCGCCAGCAGCCAAGGGGGCGGGGGGATCTACGAGCAGTACTTC
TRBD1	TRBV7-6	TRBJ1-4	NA	CASSFQGATNEKLFF	TGTGCCAGCAGCTTTCAGGGGGCAACTAATGAAAAACTGTTTTTT
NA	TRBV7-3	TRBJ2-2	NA	CASSLFLYTGELFF	TGTGCCAGCAGCTTATTTCTCTACACCGGGGAGCTGTTTTTT
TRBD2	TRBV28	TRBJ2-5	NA	CASSPTSKQETQYF	TGTGCCAGCAGTCCGACTAGCAAGCAAGAGACCCAGTACTTC
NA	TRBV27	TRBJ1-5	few	CASSLAGLNQPQHF	TGTGCCAGCAGTTTAGCAGGGCTCAATCAGCCCCAGCATTTT
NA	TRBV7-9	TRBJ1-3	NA	CASSLALNLGASGNTIYF	TGTGCCAGCAGCTTAGCCCTGAACCTGGGGGCATCTGGAAACACCATATATTTT
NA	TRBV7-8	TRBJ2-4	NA	CASSRTPGSGYDIQYF	TGTGCCAGCAGCCGAACCCCGGGATCTGGGTATGACATTCAGTACTTC
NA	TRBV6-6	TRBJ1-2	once	CASSGEQGVGGYGYTF	TGTGCCAGCAGCGGGGAACAGGGAGTGGGTGGCTATGGCTACACCTTC
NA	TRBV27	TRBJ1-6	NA	CASSPTGSRSYNSPLHF	TGTGCCAGCAGTCCTACAGGGTCAAGGTCCTATAATTCACCCCTCCACTTT
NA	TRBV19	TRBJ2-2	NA	CASSVTGTSTGELFF	TGTGCCAGTAGTGTAACCGGGACTTCGACCGGGGAGCTGTTTTTT
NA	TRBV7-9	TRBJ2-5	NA	CASSSGGRGDQETQYF	TGTGCCAGCAGCTCGGGTGGGAGGGGGGACCAAGAGACCCAGTACTTC
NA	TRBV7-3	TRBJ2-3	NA	CASSAGQSTDTQYF	TGTGCCAGCAGCGCGGGACAGAGCACAGATACGCAGTATTTT
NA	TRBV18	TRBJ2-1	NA	CASSLKSGLYYNEQFF	TGTGCCAGCTCTCTCAAAAGTGGACTATATTACAATGAGCAGTTCTTC
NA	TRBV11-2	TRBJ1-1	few	CASSLVPRAREWDTEAFF	TGTGCCAGCAGCTTAGTTCCCAGGGCCCGTGAGTGGGACACTGAAGCTTTCTTT
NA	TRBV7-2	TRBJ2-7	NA	CASSLGWPSYEQYF	TGTGCCAGCAGCTTAGGTTGGCCCTCCTACGAGCAGTACTTC
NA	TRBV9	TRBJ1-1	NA	CASSDGSTEAFF	TGTGCCAGCTCAGATGGGAGCACTGAAGCTTTCTTT
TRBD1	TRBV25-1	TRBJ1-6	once	CASSGDRDYNSPLHF	TGTGCCAGCAGTGGGGACAGGGACTATAATTCACCCCTCCACTTT
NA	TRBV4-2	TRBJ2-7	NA	CASALTRTHYEQYF	TGTGCCAGCGCCTTAACTAGGACCCACTACGAGCAGTACTTC
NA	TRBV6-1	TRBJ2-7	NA	CASRELTGNYEQYF	TGTGCCAGCAGAGAGTTAACAGGGAACTACGAGCAGTACTTC
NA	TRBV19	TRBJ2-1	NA	CASSIGEYNEQFF	TGTGCCAGTAGTATAGGGGAGTACAATGAGCAGTTCTTC
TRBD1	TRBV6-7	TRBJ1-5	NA	CASLSRGVWGQPQHF	TGTGCCAGTTTAAGCAGGGGGGTTTGGGGTCAGCCCCAGCATTTT
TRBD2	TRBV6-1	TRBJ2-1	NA	CASSEFGGGYNEQFF	TGTGCCAGCAGTGAGTTCGGGGGGGGCTACAATGAGCAGTTCTTC
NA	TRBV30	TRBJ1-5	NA	CAWSVQLNQPQHF	TGTGCCTGGAGTGTACAGCTAAATCAGCCCCAGCATTTT
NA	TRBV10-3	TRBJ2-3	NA	CAISESVVTDTQYF	TGTGCCATCAGTGAGTCAGTAGTCACAGATACGCAGTATTTT
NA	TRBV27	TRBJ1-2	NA	CASHSGYGYTF	TGTGCCAGCCATTCCGGTTATGGCTACACCTTC
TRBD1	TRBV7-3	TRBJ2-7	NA	CASSLQGGLSYEQYF	TGTGCCAGCAGCTTACAAGGGGGCCTCTCCTACGAGCAGTACTTC
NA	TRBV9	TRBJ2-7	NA	CASSVGEVSYEQYF	TGTGCCAGCAGCGTCGGAGAGGTCTCCTACGAGCAGTACTTC
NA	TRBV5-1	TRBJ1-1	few	CASSSGGGSTEAFF	TGCGCCAGCAGCTCTGGGGGGGGGAGCACTGAAGCTTTCTTT
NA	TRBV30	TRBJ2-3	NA	CAWSSGVSTDTQYF	TGTGCCTGGAGCTCGGGGGTCAGCACAGATACGCAGTATTTT
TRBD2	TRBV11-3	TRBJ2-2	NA	CASSLLAGTPSTGELFF	TGTGCCAGCAGCTTACTAGCGGGGACGCCAAGCACCGGGGAGCTGTTTTTT
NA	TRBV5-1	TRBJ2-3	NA	CASTEDLGPDTQYF	TGCGCCAGCACGGAGGATTTGGGTCCAGATACGCAGTATTTT
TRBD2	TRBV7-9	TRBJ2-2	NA	CASSSTGTMSGELFF	TGTGCCAGCAGTTCCACCGGGACTATGTCCGGGGAGCTGTTTTTT
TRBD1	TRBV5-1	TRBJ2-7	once	CASSFEDRGRFQYF	TGCGCCAGCAGCTTCGAGGACAGGGGGCGGTTTCAGTACTTC
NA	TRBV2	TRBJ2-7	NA	CASNRDYREQRDYEQYF	TGTGCCAGCAATAGAGACTACCGGGAACAGAGAGACTACGAGCAGTACTTC
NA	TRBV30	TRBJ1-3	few	CAWAGLSGNTIYF	TGTGCCTGGGCTGGACTCTCTGGAAACACCATATATTTT
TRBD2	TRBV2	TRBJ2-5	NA	CASSEFPAGLETQYF	TGTGCCAGCAGTGAATTTCCAGCGGGGTTAGAGACCCAGTACTTC
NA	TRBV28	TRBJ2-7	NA	CASSPRGQSYEQYF	TGTGCCAGCAGTCCCCGTGGACAGTCCTACGAGCAGTACTTC
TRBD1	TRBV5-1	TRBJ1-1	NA	CASSLDGTGGTEAFF	TGCGCCAGCAGCTTGGACGGGACAGGGGGCACTGAAGCTTTCTTT
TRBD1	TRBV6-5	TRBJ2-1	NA	CASSGQADNEQFF	TGTGCCAGCAGCGGACAGGCGGACAATGAGCAGTTCTTC
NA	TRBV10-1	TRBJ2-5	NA	CIEGAQETQYF	TGCATCGAGGGCGCCCAAGAGACCCAGTACTTC
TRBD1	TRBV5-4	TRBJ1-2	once	CASSLLQGGANYGYTF	TGTGCCAGCAGCTTGTTGCAGGGGGGTGCTAACTATGGCTACACCTTC
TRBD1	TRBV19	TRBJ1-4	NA	CASSQREDREKLFF	TGTGCCAGTAGCCAACGAGAGGACAGGGAAAAACTGTTTTTT